This T cell receptor (beta chain) was recorded in a study of T cells in Graves' hyperthyroidism and ophthalmopathy. Study results and limitations: With a median lead of 6.5 months before onset, the model predicted ophthalmopathy.

On this clonotype: The antigen is undetermined.

Germline V gene data show CDR1 as LGHNT and CDR2 as FRNRAP. The CDR3 totals 23 residues. V was pared by 3 bases and J by 7 bases, with 29 bases of the junction left unmatched. RNA transcripts yielded amplified TCR beta CDR3 regions. The HTBI set primed first-round TCR CDR3 RT-PCR. TCRdb re-called the multiplex PCR reads through MiXCR, storing one row per CDR3 protein. The sample holds a few hundred thousand distinct CDR3 sequences, 15% to 19% seen once. Researchers barred patients who had uncontrolled infection, other autoimmune disease, pregnancy or lactation. Diagnoses were made from clinical symptoms, serum measures (thyroxine and TRAb), thyroid ultrasound and orbital computed tomography. PBMCs were collected from a roughly 10 ml volume of fresh peripheral blood.

The receptor's source is a woman aged 25 to 39 with Graves' hyperthyroidism. The chain uses TRBV12-5 and TRBJ2-2, with TRBD1 matching over 10 bases. Sequencing was performed on blood. The CDR3 DNA reads as TGTGCTAGTGGTTTCCGACAGGGGGCGCTTCTCCCCCGGGGCACTACCGCAATCGGGGAGCTGTTTTTT. Translation gives CASGFRQGALLPRGTTAIGELFF.